This T cell receptor (beta chain) derives from a study of T cells in Graves' hyperthyroidism and ophthalmopathy. Findings and caveats of the study: Most expanded thyroid clonotypes above 0.001 recurred in blood.

CDR1 and CDR2 (germline): MGHRA, YSYEKL. CDR3 length: 19 residues. The TCR beta CDR3 regions underwent amplification using RNA transcripts as the source. HTBI primers were used for first-round RT-PCR of the TCR CDR3. TCRdb called the multiplex PCR reads again in MiXCR, with one record for every CDR3 protein. The sample yields about 690,000 distinct CDR3 sequences, roughly 17% seen once. Patients were aged 18 to 65, had disease duration under 2 months, and had newly diagnosed hyperthyroidism. The authors obtained PBMCs from more than 8 ml of fresh peripheral blood. Of note for this clonotype: What it recognizes is unknown. The germline gene is not matched at one end of the junction; a read error may be the cause.

This TCR was sampled from a middle-aged man with Graves' hyperthyroidism. Material: blood. The chain employs TRBV4-1 and TRBJ2-3; the match to TRBD2 covers 9 bases. Here the CDR3 reads CASSLTWAGGRTSTDMQYF. CDR3 DNA: TGCGCCAGCAGCCTCACTTGGGCGGGAGGGAGAACTAGCACAGATATGCAGTATTTT.